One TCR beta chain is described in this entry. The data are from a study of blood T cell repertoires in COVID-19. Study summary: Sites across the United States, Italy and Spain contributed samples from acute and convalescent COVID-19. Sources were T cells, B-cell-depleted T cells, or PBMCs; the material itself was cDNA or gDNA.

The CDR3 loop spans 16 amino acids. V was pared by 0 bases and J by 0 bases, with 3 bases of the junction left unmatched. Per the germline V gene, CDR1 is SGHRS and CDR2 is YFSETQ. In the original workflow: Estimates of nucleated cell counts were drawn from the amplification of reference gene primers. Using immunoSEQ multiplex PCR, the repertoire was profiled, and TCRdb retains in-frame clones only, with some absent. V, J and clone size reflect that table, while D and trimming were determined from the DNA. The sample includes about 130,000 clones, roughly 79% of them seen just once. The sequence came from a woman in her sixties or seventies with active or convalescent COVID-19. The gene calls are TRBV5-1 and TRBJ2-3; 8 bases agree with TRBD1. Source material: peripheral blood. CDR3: CASSLADRASTDTQYF. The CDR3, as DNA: TGCGCCAGCAGCTTGGCGGACAGGGCTAGCACAGATACGCAGTATTTT.